Presented here are 32 T cell receptor beta chains from one specimen sequenced in a study of regulatory T cells in long-lasting Graves disease. The time point: persistent/refractory GD, antithyroid drugs over 5 years with positive TRAb. The authors made the TCR library using RNA they extracted from PBMCs. Arm-PCR with iRepertoire HTBI primers amplified the CDR3 regions for these TCR beta libraries. TCRdb used MiXCR to reprocess the multiplex PCR reads, holding one entry per CDR3 protein. The repertoire holds hundreds of thousands of distinct CDR3 sequences, with less than 25% as singletons. The sample in question was peripheral blood mononuclear cells (PBMCs), obtained when the disease was refractory, from a patient treated with antithyroid drugs. The receptor set was obtained from a female donor with Graves disease.

This clonotype was counted at least ten times. The rearrangement joins TRBV28 to TRBJ2-7; no definite D call. The V gene lost 3 bases and the J gene lost 4 bases, with 7 bases spanning the gap. The CDR3 length is 12 residues. In germline, CDR1 is MDHEN, CDR2 SYDVKM. In nucleotides, the CDR3 is TGTGCCAGCAGTTTTATAGGGTACGAGCAGTACTTC. Its protein is CASSFIGYEQYF.

This clonotype was detected ten times or more. The J gene is TRBJ1-5, the V gene TRBV30; D unresolved. The CDR3 is 13 amino acids. V was cut by 0 bases and J by 5 bases, with 8 bases left in between. The germline CDR1 and CDR2 sequences are GTSNPN and SVGIG (reference sequence). The CDR3 bases are TGTGCCTGGAGTGTGCAGCAGGATCAGCCCCAGCATTTT. Protein: CAWSVQQDQPQHF. Full variable domain (outside the CDR3, taken from reference TRBV30 and TRBJ1-5): SQTIHQWPATLVQPVGSPLSLECTVEGTSNPNLYWYRQAAGRGLQLLFYSVGIGQISSEVPQNLSASRPQDRQFILSSKKLLLSDSGFYLCAWSVQQDQPQHFGDGTRLSIL.

This clonotype was recorded many times. This chain joins TRBV30 and TRBJ1-1; no clear D gene. Germline assignment: CDR1 GTSNPN and CDR2 SVGIG (reference sequence). The CDR3 is made up of 13 amino acids. Trimming took off 0 bases at V and 7 bases at J, with 12 bases between the two ends. The DNA for the CDR3 is TGTGCCTGGAGTGTACGTGTTAAAGTTGAAGCTTTCTTT. Translation: CAWSVRVKVEAFF.

The chain employs TRBV5-1 and TRBJ1-2; D might be TRBD1 (6 bases). CDR1 is SGHRS and CDR2 is YFSETQ in the germline V gene. V was trimmed by 0 bases and J by 8 bases, leaving 14 bases between them. The CDR3 consists of 14 residues. The DNA for the CDR3 is TGCGCCAGCAGCTTGGATTGGGGGCCCACAGGCTACACCTTC. It encodes CASSLDWGPTGYTF.

The chain joins TRBV3-1 to TRBJ1-5, with D unclear. V lost 6 bases to trimming and J lost 4 bases, with 7 bases between them. The CDR3 has 12 residues. CDR1 and CDR2 from the germline V gene are LGHDT and YNNKEL (reference sequence). CDR3 region: CASSHENQPQHF. CDR3 in DNA: TGTGCCAGCAGTCATGAAAATCAGCCCCAGCATTTT.

This clonotype has at least ten counts. The chain is built from TRBV28 and TRBJ1-5, with a possible D match to TRBD1 (5 bases). The CDR3 is made up of 15 amino acids. Per the germline V gene, CDR1 is MDHEN and CDR2 is SYDVKM. V lost 5 bases, J lost 4 bases, and 15 bases lay in between. The CDR3 sequence is CASSGTGQRNQPQHF. The CDR3 region has the DNA TGTGCCAGCAGTGGGACGGGGCAGCGGAATCAGCCCCAGCATTTT.

A single count supports this clonotype. V usage is TRBV9 and J usage is TRBJ1-6, with 8 nucleotides matching TRBD1. Trimming at V came to 2 bases and at J to 9 bases, leaving 4 bases not matched to a gene. Looked up from germline, CDR1 is SGDLS and CDR2 is YYNGEE. The CDR3 has 14 residues. CDR3 residues: CASSVGTGGSPLHF. In nucleotides, the CDR3 is TGTGCCAGCAGCGTTGGGACAGGAGGTTCACCCCTCCACTTT.

This clonotype was detected only a few times. CDR3 loop: CSALETGTLHF. CDR3 bases: TGCAGCGCACTCGAGACAGGGACCCTCCACTTT. V and J are TRBV29-1 and TRBJ1-6; 7 bases match TRBD1. The germline V gene encodes CDR1 SQVTM and CDR2 ANQGSEA. V gave up 7 bases and J gave up 14 bases; unmatched junction bases: 8. The CDR3 is made up of 11 amino acids.

This clonotype was seen just once. DNA for the CDR3: TGTGCCAGCAGTCCGGGCCTGGCGGGGGACACCATATATTTT. Translation gives CASSPGLAGDTIYF. The rearrangement uses TRBV27 and TRBJ1-3, with TRBD1 as a possible D gene (5 bases). Trimming removed 5 bases from V and 8 bases from J, with 16 bases in between. The CDR3 runs to 14 residues. Germline CDR1 reads MNHEY; CDR2 reads SMNVEV (reference sequence).

Only a few counts were recorded for this clonotype. V usage is TRBV30 and J usage is TRBJ1-5; D possibly corresponds to TRBD1 (5 bases). V dropped 0 bases and J dropped 1 base, with 7 bases sitting between them. This CDR3 contains 14 residues. Looked up from germline, CDR1 is GTSNPN and CDR2 is SVGIG (reference sequence). The chain's CDR3 is CAWSVRQSNQPQHF. The CDR3 DNA sequence: TGTGCCTGGAGTGTAAGACAGAGCAATCAGCCCCAGCATTTT.

The chain carries TRBV6-2 or TRBV6-3 and TRBJ2-5; 14 bases line up with TRBD2. The germline V gene encodes CDR1 MNHEY and CDR2 SVGEGT. J gave up 7 bases and V 5 bases, and 6 bases lay outside the gene matches. The CDR3 consists of 15 residues. DNA for the CDR3: TGTGCCAGCAGTGGGACTAGCGGGAGCAGGGGGACCCAGTACTTC. It encodes CASSGTSGSRGTQYF.

Only one count was recorded for this clonotype. V is TRBV3-1 and J is TRBJ2-2; 13 bases are a match to TRBD2. V shed 6 bases and J 4 bases; nucleotides not matched to a gene: 11. The germline gives CDR1 LGHDT, CDR2 YNNKEL (reference sequence). The CDR3 covers 18 residues. DNA for the CDR3: TGTGCCAGCAGTCCGGGTCTCGGACTAGCGGGAGTCACCGGGGAGCTGTTTTTT. It specifies CASSPGLGLAGVTGELFF.

This clonotype was counted a few times. The V and J genes are TRBV6-2 or TRBV6-3 and TRBJ2-1; D uncertain. Trimming pared 0 bases from V and 5 bases from J, leaving 5 bases between. This CDR3 spans 13 amino acids. The germline V gene encodes CDR1 MNHEY and CDR2 SVGEGT. In DNA form, the CDR3 reads TGTGCCAGCAGTTACTCCCTTAACAATGAGCAGTTCTTC. Translated, it gives CASSYSLNNEQFF.

The gene calls are TRBV5-6 and TRBJ2-7; 12 nucleotides align to TRBD2. Trimming cost V 3 bases and J 7 bases; bases outside gene matches: 8. In germline, CDR1 is SGHDT, CDR2 YYEEEE. The CDR3 runs 15 residues. DNA of the CDR3: TGTGCCAGCAGCTGGAGACTAGCGGGAGTGGGGGAGCAGTACTTC. Translation gives CASSWRLAGVGEQYF.

This clonotype was observed at least ten times. The CDR3 sequence: CASSFPGRASYGYTF. The CDR3 DNA reads as TGTGCCAGCAGCTTTCCGGGCAGAGCGAGCTATGGCTACACCTTC. The gene calls are TRBV7-2 and TRBJ1-2; D call uncertain. Germline V gives CDR1 SGHTA, CDR2 FQGNSA. V was clipped by 3 bases and J by 4 bases, with 15 bases between them. This CDR3 region has 15 residues.

CDR3 sequence reads: CASQTGGNTGELFF. As DNA, the CDR3 is TGTGCCAGCCAGACAGGGGGCAATACCGGGGAGCTGTTTTTT. The V and J genes are TRBV6-1 and TRBJ2-2; 10 bases line up with TRBD1. The CDR3 extends over 14 amino acids. V lost 8 bases and J lost 5; bases outside the gene matches: 5. Germline V lookup: CDR1 MNHNS, CDR2 SASEGT.

The V and J genes are TRBV9 and TRBJ1-1; D perhaps matches TRBD1 (5 bases). The CDR3 runs to 13 residues. Germline values: CDR1 SGDLS, CDR2 YYNGEE. V lost 4 bases to trimming and J lost 7 bases, with 14 bases between them. Here the CDR3 reads CASSSEGRDEAFF. The DNA of the CDR3 is TGTGCCAGCAGCTCAGAGGGGAGGGATGAAGCTTTCTTT.

This clonotype was seen more than once but under ten times. The chain's CDR3 is CSARVLRAFF. The DNA for the CDR3 is TGCAGTGCTCGCGTACTGCGGGCTTTCTTT. The chain combines TRBV20-1 with TRBJ1-1; D gene unclear. CDR3 length: 10 residues. The germline gives CDR1 DFQATT, CDR2 SNEGSKA (reference sequence). Trimming took off 5 bases at V and 11 bases at J, with 12 bases between the two ends.

This clonotype has more than one count but fewer than ten. This chain connects TRBV9 to TRBJ1-4; a weak D match, TRBD1 (6 bases). V lost 3 bases, J lost 5 bases, and 11 bases lay in between. Germline V gene data show CDR1 as SGDLS and CDR2 as YYNGEE. The CDR3 totals 14 residues. CDR3 sequence: CASSATGRNEKLFF. In nucleotides, the CDR3 is TGTGCCAGCAGCGCGACAGGCCGAAATGAAAAACTGTTTTTT.

This clonotype was seen many times. The chain employs TRBV5-1 and TRBJ1-2; 8 bases line up with TRBD1. Germline V gene sequence: CDR1 SGHRS, CDR2 YFSETQ. V shed 3 bases and J 2 bases; nucleotides not matched to a gene: 3. CDR3 length: 14 residues. CDR3 sequence: CASSSGTGNYGYTF. DNA of the CDR3: TGCGCCAGCAGCTCCGGGACAGGAAACTATGGCTACACCTTC.

The V call is TRBV5-1, the J call TRBJ2-5, with 7 bases fitting TRBD1. Germline CDR1 and CDR2: SGHRS and YFSETQ. This CDR3 comprises 18 residues. V gave up 1 base and J gave up 5 bases; unmatched junction bases: 17. CDR3 loop: CASSLTAQGSVSLETQYF. DNA of the CDR3: TGCGCCAGCAGCTTGACCGCACAGGGGTCGGTTAGCTTGGAGACCCAGTACTTC.

This clonotype was counted only a few times. The chain is built from TRBV27 and TRBJ2-7; TRBD1 is a possible D gene (5 bases). From germline, CDR1 is MNHEY and CDR2 SMNVEV (reference sequence). The CDR3 totals 15 residues. Trimming pared 2 bases from V and 2 bases from J, leaving 13 bases between. CDR3 nucleotides: TGTGCCAGCAGTTTAAGGGGATTGGGGACCTACGAGCAGTACTTC. Residues: CASSLRGLGTYEQYF.

This clonotype was recorded many times. The chain couples TRBV2 to TRBJ2-6; unclear D gene. CDR1 and CDR2 from the germline V gene are SNHLY and FYNNEI. V lost 3 bases and J lost 0, with 3 bases in between. The length of the CDR3 is 14 residues. CDR3 region: CASSDASGANVLTF. For the CDR3, the DNA is TGTGCCAGCAGTGATGCCTCTGGGGCCAACGTCCTGACTTTC.

In its sample, this clonotype was seen many times. The J gene is TRBJ2-7, the V gene TRBV2; D unclear. Trimming stripped 8 bases from V and 3 bases from J, with 11 bases between. From germline, CDR1 is SNHLY and CDR2 FYNNEI. The CDR3 consists of 12 residues. The CDR3 sequence is CASQGTYYEQYF. CDR3 in DNA: TGTGCCAGCCAAGGAACGTACTACGAGCAGTACTTC. Supplemented by reference TRBV2 and TRBJ2-7, the full variable domain reads EPEVTQTPSHQVTQMGQEVILRCVPISNHLYFYWYRQILGQKVEFLVSFYNNEISEKSEIFDDQFSVERPDGSNFTLKIRSTKLEDSAMYFCASQGTYYEQYFGPGTRLTVT.

Points on this clonotype: This could be a read error, since a much larger clone is one nucleotide away. The rearrangement links TRBV12-3 or TRBV12-4 to TRBJ1-2; perhaps TRBD1 as D (6 bases). V lost 8 bases and J lost 4, with 17 bases in between. The CDR3 sequence is 14 residues long. The CDR3 sequence: CASGLTRGSYGYTF. Written as DNA, the CDR3 is TGTGCCAGCGGCCTTACCAGGGGCTCCTATGGCTACACCTTC.

This clonotype was seen only a few times. This rearrangement joins TRBV28 to TRBJ2-1; TRBD1 or TRBD2 may be the D gene (6 bases each). The V and J ends lost 7 bases and 3 bases respectively, with 10 bases between them. The CDR3 extends over 13 amino acids. The germline gives CDR1 MDHEN, CDR2 SYDVKM. The CDR3 protein is CASIGGFYNEQFF. CDR3 sequence (DNA): TGTGCCAGCATAGGGGGGTTCTACAATGAGCAGTTCTTC.

Of note for this clonotype: A much larger clone lies one base from this, so it may be a read error. The V and J genes are TRBV28 and TRBJ2-7; D ambiguous. The V gene lost 11 bases and the J gene lost 5 bases, with 22 bases spanning the gap. CDR1 MDHEN and CDR2 SYDVKM come from the germline V gene. CDR3 length equals 14 residues. The CDR3 nucleotides are TGTGCCGGCACCGGATCCGCAGGTGGGCACGAGCAGTACTTC. It yields the protein CAGTGSAGGHEQYF.

This clonotype was observed a handful of times. V and J are TRBV7-2 and TRBJ1-2, with D possibly matching TRBD1 (6 bases). Germline values: CDR1 SGHTA, CDR2 FQGNSA. Trimming stripped 3 bases from V and 1 base from J, with 21 bases between. This CDR3 is built from 18 residues. The DNA for the CDR3 is TGTGCCAGCAGCTTTCAAAGGGGGTCTTGGGTTTTTAACTATGGCTACACCTTC. The encoded protein is CASSFQRGSWVFNYGYTF.

This clonotype was detected ten times or more. V gene TRBV28 combines with J gene TRBJ2-7; TRBD2 aligns across 10 bases. V trimming: 4 bases; J trimming: 3 bases; junction bases outside the gene matches: 12. The V gene's germline CDR1 is MDHEN and CDR2 SYDVKM. The CDR3 is made up of 17 amino acids. The CDR3 reads CASSSTQLAGGLYEQYF. The DNA of the CDR3 is TGTGCCAGCAGTTCCACCCAATTAGCGGGAGGTCTCTACGAGCAGTACTTC.

The chain couples TRBV7-8 to TRBJ2-7; 8 bases agree with TRBD2. The CDR3 spans 19 residues. Unmatched junction bases numbered 19, after V lost 3 bases and J lost 3 bases. Germline-derived CDR1 and CDR2 are SGHVS and FQNEAQ. The CDR3 coding sequence is TGTGCCAGCAGCTTCCCCCCGGGACTAGTCCCCATTTTGAACTACGAGCAGTACTTC. This encodes CASSFPPGLVPILNYEQYF.

V is TRBV12-3 or TRBV12-4 and J is TRBJ1-5, with 7 bases fitting TRBD1. The CDR3 runs to 13 residues. J gave up 14 bases and V 6 bases, and 13 bases lay outside the gene matches. The CDR3 region is CASSSGGGMMEHF. For the CDR3, the DNA is TGTGCCAGCAGCTCAGGGGGGGGGATGATGGAGCATTTT.

This clonotype was seen at least ten times. The genes are TRBV3-1 and TRBJ1-2; D remains ambiguous. V was pared by 0 bases and J by 1 base, with 18 bases between. The CDR3 consists of 18 residues. Germline V gives CDR1 LGHDT, CDR2 YNNKEL (reference sequence). The CDR3 region is CASSQDETPGYNNYGYTF. The CDR3 nucleotides are TGTGCCAGCAGCCAAGATGAAACACCGGGATATAATAACTATGGCTACACCTTC. Full variable domain (remainder filled in from reference TRBV3-1 and TRBJ1-2): DTAVSQTPKYLVTQMGNDKSIKCEQNLGHDTMYWYKQDSKKFLKIMFSYNNKELIINETVPNRFSPKSPDKAHLNLHINSLELGDSAVYFCASSQDETPGYNNYGYTFGSGTRLTVV.